This T cell receptor (beta chain) was sequenced in a study of CD8+ T cells in alopecia areata. To note about this clone: As yet, its antigen is unknown.

Investigators isolated RNA and reverse transcribed it into cDNA to act as the sequencing template. Assay: immunoSEQ multiplex PCR; the TCRdb copy retains only in-frame clones and omits some. Here the sample spans roughly 100,000 clones, approximately 58% being singletons. V was trimmed by 6 bases and J by 5 bases, leaving 13 bases between them. CDR3 size: 13 residues. CDR1 and CDR2 (germline): SGHTA, FQGNSA. Findings of the study overall: Lesional scalp displayed greater clonality than normal scalp, most notably in alopecia totalis/universalis. When scalp samples are sequenced, resident alphabeta T cells of normal skin are also captured.

The TCR sequence derives from a human donor in good health. The rearrangement uses TRBV7-2 and TRBJ2-5, with D unresolved. Sequences were obtained from CD4+ T cells sorted from blood. The CDR3 coding sequence is TGTGCCAGCAGTGCCGGTCGATACGAGACCCAGTACTTC. It is translated as CASSAGRYETQYF.